This entry features one T cell receptor (beta chain) sequence. CDR3 length equals 19 residues. The ends were cut back, 2 bases at V and 0 bases at J, with 19 bases in the middle. CDR1 and CDR2 (germline): SEHNR, FQNEAQ (reference sequence). This sample is drawn from a study of human versus mouse CDR3 diversity and MHC coevolution. Background on the study: Reportedly, immunoSEQ detects one in 200,000 T cells with minimized PCR bias.

Sorting isolated naive CD4 T cells lacking CD45RO and expressing CD62L. Method: immunoSEQ multiplex PCR; TCRdb's copy keeps in-frame clones and lacks some. The sample has over 60,000 clones, less than 95% seen once; the top ten hold about 0.15%. This TCR came from a person aged 25 to 75 in good health. The chain employs TRBV7-9 and TRBJ1-4; TRBD1 might be the D (5 bases). The specimen was naive CD4+ T cells from blood. Subset reported: CD45RO-negative CD62L-positive naive CD4 T cells. CDR3 region: CASSLWAPSRAPTNEKLFF. The CDR3 nucleotides are TGTGCCAGCAGCTTATGGGCCCCCAGCAGGGCCCCAACTAATGAAAAACTGTTTTTT.